There are a few counts of the clone carrying this T cell receptor beta chain. The data derive from a study of sequential checkpoint blockade in melanoma. Using immunoSEQ multiplex PCR, the repertoire was profiled, and TCRdb retains in-frame clones only, with some absent. The data hold 4,000 to 5,500 clones, with over 65% observed a single time. Treatment specified: randomized to nivolumab then ipilimumab (arm A) or the reverse (arm B). V lost 0 bases, J lost 1 base, and 13 bases stayed unmatched. Per the germline V gene, CDR1 is SQVTM and CDR2 is ANQGSEA. This CDR3 has 18 amino acids. Sample: CD8+ T cells sorted from blood (inferred from file names), taken from a patient given nivolumab and ipilimumab in sequence. The TCR comes from a human donor with melanoma. V is TRBV29-1 and J is TRBJ2-5; 8 bases fit TRBD2. The chain's CDR3 is CSVEDPWMRSGGQETQYF. DNA of the CDR3: TGCAGCGTTGAAGACCCATGGATGAGAAGCGGGGGCCAAGAGACCCAGTACTTC.